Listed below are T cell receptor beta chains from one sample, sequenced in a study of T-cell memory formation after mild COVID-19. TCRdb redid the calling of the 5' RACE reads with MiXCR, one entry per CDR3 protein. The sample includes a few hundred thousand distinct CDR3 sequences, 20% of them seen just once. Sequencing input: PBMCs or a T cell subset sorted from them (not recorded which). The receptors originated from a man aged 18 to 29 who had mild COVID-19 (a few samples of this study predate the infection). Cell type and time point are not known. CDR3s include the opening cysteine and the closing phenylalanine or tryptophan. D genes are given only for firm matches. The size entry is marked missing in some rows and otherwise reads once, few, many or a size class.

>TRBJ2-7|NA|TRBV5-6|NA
TGTGCCAGCAGCCAAACAGGCTCCTACGAGCAGTACTTC
CASSQTGSYEQYF
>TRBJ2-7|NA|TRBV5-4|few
TGTGCCAGCAGCTCGAACGCCTACGAGCAGTACTTC
CASSSNAYEQYF
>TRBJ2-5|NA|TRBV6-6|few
TGTGCCAGCAGTTACTCGATCAATGGAATAGGAGAGACCCAGTACTTC
CASSYSINGIGETQYF
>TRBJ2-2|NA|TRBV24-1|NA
TGTGCCACCAGTGATTTGCAAAAGGGGAACACCGGGGAGCTGTTTTTT
CATSDLQKGNTGELFF
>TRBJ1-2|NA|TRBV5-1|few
TGCGCCAGCAGCCCGAGGACGTCGGGGTCCGGCGGGAACTATGGCTACACCTTC
CASSPRTSGSGGNYGYTF
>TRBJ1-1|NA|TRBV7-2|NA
TGTGCCAGCAGCTTTAAGGGGGTGAACACTGAAGCTTTCTTT
CASSFKGVNTEAFF
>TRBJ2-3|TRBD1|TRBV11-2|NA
TGTGCCAGCAGCGGTTTGGGGGACAGGGGCACAGATACGCAGTATTTT
CASSGLGDRGTDTQYF
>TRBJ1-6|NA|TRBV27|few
TGTGCCAGCAGTTTAATCCTTAATTCACCCCTCCACTTT
CASSLILNSPLHF
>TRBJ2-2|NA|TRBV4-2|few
TGTGCCAGCAGCCAAGAGCGAGGGTCCGGGGAGCTGTTTTTT
CASSQERGSGELFF
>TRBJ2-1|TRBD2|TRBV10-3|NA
TGTGCCAGCACGGCGGGGGGAGTCTTTGAGCAGTTCTTC
CASTAGGVFEQFF
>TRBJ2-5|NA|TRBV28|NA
TGTGCCAGCAGTTTACTAGCGAATCAAGAGACCCAGTACTTC
CASSLLANQETQYF
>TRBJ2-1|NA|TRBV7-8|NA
TGTGCCAGCAGCTTAGCGCGGGCTGGTACGGGAAATGAGCAGTTCTTC
CASSLARAGTGNEQFF
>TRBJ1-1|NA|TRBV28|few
TGTGCCAGCAGTCCTCTGGGGACCGGAGCTGAAGCTTTCTTT
CASSPLGTGAEAFF
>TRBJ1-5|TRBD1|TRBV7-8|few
TGTGCCAGCAGCCAAGCAATTGGACAGGGTGACAATCAGCCCCAGCATTTT
CASSQAIGQGDNQPQHF
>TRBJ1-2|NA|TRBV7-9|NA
TGTGCCAGCAGCCACCTCGAAGGGCAAGGCTACACCTTC
CASSHLEGQGYTF
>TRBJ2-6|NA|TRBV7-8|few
TGTGCCAGTCATGGCATGGGTTTCTCTGGGGCCAACGTCCTGACTTTC
CASHGMGFSGANVLTF
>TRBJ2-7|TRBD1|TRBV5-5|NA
TGTGCCAGCAGCAGGACAGGGGTCGAGCAGTACTTC
CASSRTGVEQYF
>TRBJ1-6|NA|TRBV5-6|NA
TGTGCCAGCACCTCCTATAATTCACCCCTCCACTTT
CASTSYNSPLHF
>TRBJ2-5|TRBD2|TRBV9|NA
TGTGCCAGCAGCGTAGGTGGACTAGCGGGGCGAGGGACCCAGTACTTC
CASSVGGLAGRGTQYF
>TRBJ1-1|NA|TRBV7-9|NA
TGTGCCAGCAGCTTACAGTCAGGGATGAACACTGAAGCTTTCTTT
CASSLQSGMNTEAFF
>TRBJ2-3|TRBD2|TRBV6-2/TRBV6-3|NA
TGTGCCAGCAGTTATACTAGCGTGGGGGATACGCAGTATTTT
CASSYTSVGDTQYF
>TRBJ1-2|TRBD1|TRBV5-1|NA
TGCGCCAGCAGCTTGGACCCAGGGGGAGTGAATGGCTACACCTTC
CASSLDPGGVNGYTF
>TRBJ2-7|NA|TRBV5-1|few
TGCGCCAGCAGCTTGGTGCCTGACCTGCGCGAGCAGTACTTC
CASSLVPDLREQYF
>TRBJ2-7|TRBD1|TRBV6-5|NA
TGTGCCAGCAGTTACTCGACAGGGGTCACCTACGAGCAGTACTTC
CASSYSTGVTYEQYF
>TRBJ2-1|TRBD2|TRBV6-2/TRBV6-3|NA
TGTGCCAGCAGTCCCTCGGGGTCTAGCGGGGGAAGGTACAATGAGCAGTTCTTC
CASSPSGSSGGRYNEQFF
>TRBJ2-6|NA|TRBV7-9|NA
TGTGCCAGCAGCCCGGACGTGAGCTCTGGGGCCAACGTCCTGACTTTC
CASSPDVSSGANVLTF
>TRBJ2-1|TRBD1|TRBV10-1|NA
TGCGCCAGCAGTGAGTCATTTAGGGGGCTTGGGAATGAGCAGTTCTTC
CASSESFRGLGNEQFF
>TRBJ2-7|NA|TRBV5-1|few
TGCGCCAGCAGCTTGGCGGGAAATGGAATTGTGGACTTC
CASSLAGNGIVDF
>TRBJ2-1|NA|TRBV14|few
TGTGCCAGCAGCCAAGAAGCCAGTTACTACAATGAGCAGTTCTTC
CASSQEASYYNEQFF
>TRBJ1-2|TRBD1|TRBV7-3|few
TGTGCCAGCGGAGACAGGGGCCCATACACCTTC
CASGDRGPYTF
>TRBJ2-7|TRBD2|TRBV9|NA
TGTGCCAGCAGCCCCCGGGAGGGAAGCTACGAGCAGTACTTC
CASSPREGSYEQYF
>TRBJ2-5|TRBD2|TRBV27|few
TGTGCCAGCAGTTTATTACGGGGGGGCGGAGAGACCCAGTACTTC
CASSLLRGGGETQYF
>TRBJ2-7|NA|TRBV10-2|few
TGCGCCAGCAGTGTTGGGGACTACGAGCAGTACTTC
CASSVGDYEQYF
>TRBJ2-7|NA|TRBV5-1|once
TGCGCCAGCAGCGTTCTCCTTCCGGGTGGCGAGCAGTACTTC
CASSVLLPGGEQYF
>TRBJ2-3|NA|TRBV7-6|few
TGTGCCAGCAGCCCACGGGACATTAGTACGCAGTATTTT
CASSPRDISTQYF
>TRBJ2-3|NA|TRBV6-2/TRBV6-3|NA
TGTGCCAGCAGCGGCCAGGGGTTAGATACGCAGTATTTT
CASSGQGLDTQYF
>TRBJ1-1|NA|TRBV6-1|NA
TGTGCCAGCAGTGTGACGCACCGGAACACTGAAGCTTTCTTT
CASSVTHRNTEAFF
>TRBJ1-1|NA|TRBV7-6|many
TGTGCCAGCAGCTCAAGTAACATTTCCCCTCCGGAAGCTTTCTTT
CASSSSNISPPEAFF
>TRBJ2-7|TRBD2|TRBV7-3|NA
TGTGCCAGCAGCCCTAGCGGGGGGCCACTCTACGAGCAGTACTTC
CASSPSGGPLYEQYF
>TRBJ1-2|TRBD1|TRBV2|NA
TGTGCCAGCGGTTCCTACAGGGGGAATGGCTACACCTTC
CASGSYRGNGYTF
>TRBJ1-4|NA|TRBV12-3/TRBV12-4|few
TGTGCCAGCAGTTTAGGGAGAGGGACTAATGAAAAACTGTTTTTT
CASSLGRGTNEKLFF
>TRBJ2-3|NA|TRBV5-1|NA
TGCGCCAGCAGCTTGGCGGGACGGGTGCAGTATTTT
CASSLAGRVQYF
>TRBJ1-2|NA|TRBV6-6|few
TGTGCCAGCAGTTACGGGCAGGAAGCTAACTATGGCTACACCTTC
CASSYGQEANYGYTF
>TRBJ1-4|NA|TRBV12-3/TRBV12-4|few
TGTGCCAGCAGTTGGGTTGATGAAAAACTGTTTTTT
CASSWVDEKLFF
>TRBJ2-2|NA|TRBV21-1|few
TGTGCCAGCAGCAACGAACAGGGTGCGAACACCGGGGAGCTGTTTTTT
CASSNEQGANTGELFF
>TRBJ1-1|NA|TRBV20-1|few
TGCAGTGCGCGTCGGCGACGGGGGCCAGTGAACACTGAAGCTTTCTTT
CSARRRRGPVNTEAFF
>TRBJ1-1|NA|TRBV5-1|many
TGCGCCAGCAGCCCAGGGCTGGACACTGAAGCTTTCTTT
CASSPGLDTEAFF